Each of the 23 T cell receptor beta chains below was sequenced from the same sample in a study of blood T cell repertoires in COVID-19. Profiling relied on immunoSEQ multiplex PCR, and the TCRdb table lists in-frame clones only, not all of them. The sample has 390,000 or so clones, more than 75% seen once. Sequenced sample: peripheral blood. The receptor source for this set is a woman aged 25-40 years with COVID-19, enrolled during active disease.

The chain joins TRBV5-4 to TRBJ1-6, with 9 bases fitting TRBD1. J gave up 6 bases and V 1 base, and 2 bases lay outside the gene matches. This CDR3 spans 15 amino acids. Looked up from germline, CDR1 is SGHNT and CDR2 is YYREEE (reference sequence). The CDR3 reads CASSLTGGGNSPLHF. The CDR3 region has the DNA TGTGCCAGCAGCTTGACAGGGGGCGGTAATTCACCCCTCCACTTT. The whole variable domain, filled in from reference TRBV5-4 and TRBJ1-6, reads ETGVTQSPTHLIKTRGQQVTLRCSSQSGHNTVSWYQQALGQGPQFIFQYYREEENGRGNFPPRFSGLQFPNYSSELNVNALELDDSALYLCASSLTGGGNSPLHFGNGTRLTVT.

This rearrangement joins TRBV5-1 to TRBJ2-1, with 7 bases fitting TRBD2. The CDR3 runs 16 residues. V shed 6 bases and J 0 bases; nucleotides not matched to a gene: 9. Germline CDR1 is SGHRS and CDR2 is YFSETQ. CDR3 amino acids: CASTQVAGPSYNEQFF. The CDR3 DNA sequence: TGCGCCAGCACTCAGGTAGCGGGTCCCTCCTACAATGAGCAGTTCTTC.

The chain has TRBV7-8 and TRBJ2-4, with TRBD1 identical over 7 bases. V lost 5 bases and J lost 5; bases outside the gene matches: 9. The CDR3 is 15 residues long. In germline, CDR1 is SGHVS, CDR2 FQNEAQ. The DNA for the CDR3 is TGTGCCAGCAGCGAGGGGACAGTGGCCCAAAACATTCAGTACTTC. Protein: CASSEGTVAQNIQYF.

CDR3 nucleotides: TGTGCCAGCAGCCAAGTGGGGGGGGACACCGGGGAGCTGTTTTTT. Translation: CASSQVGGDTGELFF. The rearrangement links TRBV4-2 to TRBJ2-2; 7 bases align to TRBD2. CDR1 is LGHNA, CDR2 YNFKEQ, per germline. The ends lost 1 base at V and 3 bases at J; junction bases unmatched: 2. The CDR3 is 15 residues long.

In this sample, this clone turned up a few times. The rearrangement uses TRBV7-2 and TRBJ2-1; 10 bases are a match to TRBD1. This CDR3 has 15 amino acids. From germline, CDR1 is SGHTA and CDR2 FQGNSA. V lost 4 bases, J lost 8 bases, and 8 bases stayed unmatched. Written as DNA, the CDR3 is TGTGCCAGCAGCTCTCCGGGACAGGGGTGGGATGAGCAGTTCTTC. Protein sequence: CASSSPGQGWDEQFF.

This clone came up a few times. This chain links TRBV11-3 with TRBJ2-1; 7 positions agree with TRBD2. In germline, CDR1 is SGHNT, CDR2 YENEEA. After removal of 5 bases from V and 0 bases from J, the junction contained 4 bases not matched to a gene. This CDR3 contains 15 residues. This chain's CDR3 is CASSPLASSYNEQFF. Here the CDR3 DNA reads TGTGCCAGCAGCCCACTAGCGAGCTCCTACAATGAGCAGTTCTTC.

This sequence joins TRBV23-1 and TRBJ1-1; D not resolved. TRBV23-1 is an ORF, and what it does is uncertain. The CDR3 totals 10 residues. V shed 4 bases and J shed 10 bases, with 7 bases lying between them. CDR3 coding DNA: TGCGCCAGCAGTCTAAACGGAGCTTTCTTT. Protein sequence: CASSLNGAFF.

The chain couples TRBV6-2 or TRBV6-3 to TRBJ2-7; a weak D match, TRBD1 (6 bases). The CDR3 length is 15 residues. V lost 0 bases to trimming and J lost 6 bases, with 15 bases between them. The germline CDR1 and CDR2 sequences are MNHEY and SVGEGT. The CDR3 reads CASSYSGTPSAEQYF. The CDR3 DNA reads as TGTGCCAGCAGTTACTCGGGGACACCGTCGGCCGAGCAGTACTTC.

CDR3 coding DNA: TGCGCCAGCAGTAGTCAGGGGAACCGGGGCGAGCAGTACTTC. This sequence encodes CASSSQGNRGEQYF. This rearrangement joins TRBV10-2 to TRBJ2-7; D is possibly TRBD1 (6 bases). The CDR3 has 14 amino acids. The germline gives CDR1 WSHSY, CDR2 SAAADI. V lost 5 bases, J lost 6 bases, and 17 bases lay in between.

Here the CDR3 DNA reads TGTGCCAGCAGCTGGGCTGGGACAGAGGTCTCCTACGAGCAGTACTTC. Translated: CASSWAGTEVSYEQYF. The chain carries TRBV11-2 and TRBJ2-7; 7 bases map to TRBD1. Trimming removed 4 bases from V and 0 bases from J; junction bases left unmatched: 9. This CDR3 is 16 amino acids long. Germline CDR1 is SGHAT and CDR2 is FQNNGV.

The chain carries TRBV2 and TRBJ1-1; 9 bases are shared with TRBD1. The CDR3 has 15 amino acids. The germline V gene encodes CDR1 SNHLY and CDR2 FYNNEI. V lost 9 bases, J lost 2 bases, and 10 bases stayed unmatched. CDR3 bases: TGTGCCAGTGGTCGGACAGGGGACCCAAACACTGAAGCTTTCTTT. Its translation is CASGRTGDPNTEAFF.

The V and J genes are TRBV28 and TRBJ2-7, with D possibly being TRBD2 (5 bases). The germline CDR1 and CDR2 sequences are MDHEN and SYDVKM. V was clipped by 3 bases and J by 4 bases, with 13 bases between them. The CDR3 has 14 residues. CDR3 DNA: TGTGCCAGCAGTTTGGAGTGGGAGTGGTACGAGCAGTACTTC. Its protein product is CASSLEWEWYEQYF.

The chain carries TRBV28 and TRBJ1-5; 8 nucleotides align to TRBD1. Germline CDR1 and CDR2: MDHEN and SYDVKM. The CDR3 is made up of 15 amino acids. V gave up 4 bases and J gave up 5 bases; unmatched junction bases: 7. CDR3 residues: CASSSGQGRDQPQHF. The DNA of the CDR3 is TGTGCCAGCAGTTCCGGACAGGGAAGAGATCAGCCCCAGCATTTT.

The chain recombines TRBV5-6 with TRBJ2-1, with 11 bases fitting TRBD2. From germline, CDR1 is SGHDT and CDR2 YYEEEE. This CDR3 comprises 16 residues. V lost 1 base to trimming and J lost 2 bases; unmatched junction nucleotides: 2. CDR3 region: CASSLTSGRPYNEQFF. In nucleotides, the CDR3 is TGTGCCAGCAGCTTGACTAGCGGGAGACCCTACAATGAGCAGTTCTTC.

This clone has only a few counts. This chain links TRBV19 with TRBJ2-7; D is possibly TRBD2 (6 bases). With 7 bases removed from V and 7 bases from J, the gap between germline ends came to 14 bases. Germline lookup yields CDR1 LNHDA and CDR2 SQIVND (reference sequence). This CDR3 comprises 12 residues. The CDR3 loop is CASKSGTWEQYF. CDR3 nucleotide sequence: TGTGCCAGTAAGTCGGGGACTTGGGAGCAGTACTTC.

This chain links TRBV2 with TRBJ1-1; no clear D. The V gene lost 2 bases and the J gene lost 2 bases, with 15 bases spanning the gap. Looked up from germline, CDR1 is SNHLY and CDR2 is FYNNEI. The CDR3 spans 16 residues. This CDR3 reads CASSEFGVTANTEAFF. CDR3 bases: TGTGCCAGCAGTGAATTTGGAGTGACGGCAAACACTGAAGCTTTCTTT.

The V and J genes are TRBV3-1 (or the pseudogene TRBV3-2) and TRBJ1-2, with a tentative D call TRBD1 (6 bases). CDR1 and CDR2 from the germline V gene are LGHDT and YNNKEL (reference sequence). V was pared by 4 bases and J by 4 bases, with 13 bases between. The CDR3 runs to 14 residues. In nucleotides, the CDR3 is TGTGCCAGCAGCCCCGGGGGGCAGAGCTATGGCTACACCTTC. This gives the protein CASSPGGQSYGYTF.

The chain couples TRBV24-1 to TRBJ1-1; TRBD1 matches at 9 bases. The V gene end was trimmed by 2 bases and the J gene end by 4 bases; junction bases not matched to a gene: 7. Germline V gene lookup returns CDR1 KGHDR and CDR2 SFDVKD. CDR3 length: 16 residues. The chain's CDR3 is CATSDSRDRAFTEAFF. CDR3 nucleotides: TGTGCCACCAGTGATTCCCGGGACAGGGCTTTCACTGAAGCTTTCTTT.

V usage is TRBV5-4 and J usage is TRBJ1-1, with 8 bases identical to TRBD1. Trimming cost V 4 bases and J 1 base; bases outside gene matches: 6. This CDR3 is built from 15 residues. In germline, CDR1 is SGHNT, CDR2 YYREEE (reference sequence). CDR3 DNA: TGTGCCAGCAGCCCCCGGACAGGGCGGAACACTGAAGCTTTCTTT. It translates to CASSPRTGRNTEAFF.

The V call is TRBV4-2, the J call TRBJ2-7; TRBD2 might be the D (5 bases). Trimming left V 0 bases short and J 7 bases short, with 19 bases between. The V gene's germline CDR1 is LGHNA and CDR2 YNFKEQ. CDR3 length equals 16 residues. CDR3 in amino acids: CASSQDSLAETREQYF. The CDR3 DNA reads as TGTGCCAGCAGCCAAGATTCGCTAGCTGAAACTCGGGAGCAGTACTTC.

The chain links TRBV28 to TRBJ2-7; D uncertain. This CDR3 has 12 residues. V lost 1 base to trimming and J lost 5 bases, with 6 bases between them. CDR1 is MDHEN, CDR2 SYDVKM, per germline. CDR3 coding DNA: TGTGCCAGCAGTTTATTCCAGGACGAGCAGTACTTC. This gives the protein CASSLFQDEQYF.

The chain uses TRBV12-3 or TRBV12-4 and TRBJ2-7; D possibly corresponds to TRBD1 (5 bases). The CDR3 loop spans 13 amino acids. V lost 5 bases and J lost 4, with 12 bases in between. This CDR3 reads CASSPGNGYEQYF. CDR3 DNA: TGTGCCAGCAGTCCAGGGAATGGGTACGAGCAGTACTTC.

This rearrangement joins TRBV29-1 to TRBJ2-7; TRBD1 matches 7 bases. V was clipped by 5 bases and J by 0 bases; unmatched bases: 10. From germline, CDR1 is SQVTM and CDR2 ANQGSEA. The length of the CDR3 is 15 residues. CDR3 in amino acids: CSVSHRGPSSYEQYF. CDR3 DNA sequence: TGCAGCGTTTCCCACAGGGGCCCGAGCTCCTACGAGCAGTACTTC.